A selection of T cell receptor beta chains follows, all from one sample in a study of T cell responses to AZD1222 COVID-19 vaccine. Produced via immunoSEQ multiplex PCR; TCRdb's table is partial and in-frame only. The table lists tens of thousands of clones, roughly 90% of them singletons. Here the sequenced sample was peripheral blood, taken on day 0 of AZD1222 vaccination. These receptors originate from an adult in good health. Each CDR3 is given without its conserved first and last residue.

V gene	CDR3 protein
TRBV10-3	AISDGAGGKQH
TRBV6-5	ASNPGTTYYEQY
TRBV2	ASSERRQETQY
TRBV9	ASSVAGTSRIEQF
TRBV9	ASSPGTGSYNEQF
TRBV7-2	ASSPMMDGYEQY
TRBV30	AWNKRAFLYEQY
TRBV19	ASSIERSSYNEQF
TRBV4-2	ASSRSLMNTEAF
TRBV21-1	ASSKEVGVTADNSPLH
TRBV28	ASTLTQRGSSTQY
TRBV19	ASFPAGGRPLAGANVLT
TRBV11-2	ASSLDEGTEAF
TRBV18	ASSPLREGEAF
TRBV11-3	ASRTGWINQPQH
TRBV19	ASYEDRISGNTIY
TRBV4-1	ASSHPIAGHTGELF
TRBV5-1	ASSFYDSGGEQY
TRBV27	ASRYQGISPYEQY
TRBV27	ASKETGSNTGELF
TRBV5-4	ASSFRSFRTVTSTDTQY
TRBV11-1	ASSLDRRGYT
TRBV27	ASGHPISYEQY
TRBV12-5	ASGLGQGKNIQY
TRBV6-5	ASSWGQGGEKLF
TRBV7-6	ASSSPLLAGRGETQY
TRBV19	ASSGRGQGVRHEQY
TRBV7-9	ASSLAGTGNSPLH
TRBV30	AWSVQRNTEAF
TRBV7-8	ASASGRVEEQY
TRBV19	ASSPNRGFGNTIY